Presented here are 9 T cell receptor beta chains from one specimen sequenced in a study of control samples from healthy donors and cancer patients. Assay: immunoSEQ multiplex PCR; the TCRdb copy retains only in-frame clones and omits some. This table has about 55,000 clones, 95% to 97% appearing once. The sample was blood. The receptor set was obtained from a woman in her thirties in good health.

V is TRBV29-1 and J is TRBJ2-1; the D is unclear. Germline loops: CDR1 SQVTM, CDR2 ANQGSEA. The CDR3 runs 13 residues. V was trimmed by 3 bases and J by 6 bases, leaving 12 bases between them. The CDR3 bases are TGCAGCGTTGAGCGGTCAGGCCGCAATGAGCAGTTCTTC. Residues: CSVERSGRNEQFF.

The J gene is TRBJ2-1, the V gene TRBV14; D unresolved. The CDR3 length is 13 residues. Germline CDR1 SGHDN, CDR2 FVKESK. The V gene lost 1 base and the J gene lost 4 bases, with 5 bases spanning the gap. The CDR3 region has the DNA TGTGCCAGCAGCCAAGCCGATTACAATGAGCAGTTCTTC. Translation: CASSQADYNEQFF.

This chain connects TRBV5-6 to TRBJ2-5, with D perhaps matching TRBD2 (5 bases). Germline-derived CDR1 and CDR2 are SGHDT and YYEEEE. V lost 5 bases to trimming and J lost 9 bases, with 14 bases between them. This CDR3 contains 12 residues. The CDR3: CASSPARGAQYF. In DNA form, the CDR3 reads TGTGCCAGCAGTCCAGCCCGGGGTGCCCAGTACTTC.

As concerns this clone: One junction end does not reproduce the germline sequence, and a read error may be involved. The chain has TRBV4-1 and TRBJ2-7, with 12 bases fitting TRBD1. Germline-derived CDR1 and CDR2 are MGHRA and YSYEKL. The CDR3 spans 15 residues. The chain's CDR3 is CASSQVGTGGYGQYF. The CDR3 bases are TGCGCCAGCAGCCAAGTCGGGACAGGGGGCTACGGGCAGTACTTC.

CDR3 sequence (DNA): TGTGCCAGCAACTCGAGGGGACCTGAAGCTTTCTTT. This encodes CASNSRGPEAFF. This chain links TRBV12-3 or TRBV12-4 with TRBJ1-1; D might be TRBD1 (5 bases). There are 12 residues in the CDR3. The V and J ends lost 7 bases and 6 bases respectively, with 12 bases between them.

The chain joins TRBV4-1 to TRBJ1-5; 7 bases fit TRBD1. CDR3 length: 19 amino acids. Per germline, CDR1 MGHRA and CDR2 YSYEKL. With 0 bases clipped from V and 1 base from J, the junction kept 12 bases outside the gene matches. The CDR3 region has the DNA TGCGCCAGCAGCCAAGAGGACAGGCCTCCCGGGGGGAGCAATCAGCCCCAGCATTTT. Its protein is CASSQEDRPPGGSNQPQHF.

The CDR3 nucleotides read TGTGCCAGCAGTGGACACAGGGGAGGGAGCAATCAGCCCCAGCATTTT. Its protein is CASSGHRGGSNQPQHF. The gene calls are TRBV6-1 and TRBJ1-5, with 7 bases that match TRBD1. In germline, CDR1 is MNHNS, CDR2 SASEGT. This CDR3 contains 16 residues. J lost 1 base, V lost 4 bases, and 7 bases had no gene match.

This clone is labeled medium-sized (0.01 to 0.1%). The CDR3 spells CASSQVITGDYEQYF. The CDR3 coding sequence is TGCGCCAGCAGCCAAGTAATTACGGGCGACTACGAGCAGTACTTC. This chain uses TRBV4-1 with TRBJ2-7, with no clear D. Between the trimmed V and J ends, which lost 1 base and 3 bases, there was a span of 13 bases. CDR1 MGHRA and CDR2 YSYEKL come from the germline V gene. The CDR3 loop spans 15 amino acids.

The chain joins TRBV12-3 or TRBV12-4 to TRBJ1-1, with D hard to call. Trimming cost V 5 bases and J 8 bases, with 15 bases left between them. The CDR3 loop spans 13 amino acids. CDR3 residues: CASSRLGPSEAFF. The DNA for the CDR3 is TGTGCCAGCAGTCGACTAGGCCCCAGCGAAGCTTTCTTT.